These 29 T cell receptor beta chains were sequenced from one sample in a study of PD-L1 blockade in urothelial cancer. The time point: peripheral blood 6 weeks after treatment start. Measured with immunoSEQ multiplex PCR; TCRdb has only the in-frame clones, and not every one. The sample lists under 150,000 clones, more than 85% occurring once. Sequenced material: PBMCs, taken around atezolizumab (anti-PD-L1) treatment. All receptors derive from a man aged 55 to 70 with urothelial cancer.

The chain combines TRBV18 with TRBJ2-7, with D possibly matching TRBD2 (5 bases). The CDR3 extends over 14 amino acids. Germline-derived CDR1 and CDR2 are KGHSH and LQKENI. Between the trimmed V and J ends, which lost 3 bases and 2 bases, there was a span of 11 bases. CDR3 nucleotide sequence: TGTGCCAGCTCACCGGCTAGCCTTCCCTACGAGCAGTACTTC. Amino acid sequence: CASSPASLPYEQYF.

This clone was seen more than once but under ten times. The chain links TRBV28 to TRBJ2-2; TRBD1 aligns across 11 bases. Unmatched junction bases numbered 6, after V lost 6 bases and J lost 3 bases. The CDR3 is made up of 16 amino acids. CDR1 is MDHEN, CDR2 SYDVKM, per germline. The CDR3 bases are TGTGCCAGCAGCTCGGGACAGGGGGTATACACCGGGGAGCTGTTTTTT. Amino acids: CASSSGQGVYTGELFF.

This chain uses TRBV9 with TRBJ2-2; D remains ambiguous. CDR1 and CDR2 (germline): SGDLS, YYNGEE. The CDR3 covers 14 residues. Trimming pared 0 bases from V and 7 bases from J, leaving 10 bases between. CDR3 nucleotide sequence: TGTGCCAGCAGCGTAGACCCACAGATCGGGGAGCTGTTTTTT. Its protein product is CASSVDPQIGELFF.

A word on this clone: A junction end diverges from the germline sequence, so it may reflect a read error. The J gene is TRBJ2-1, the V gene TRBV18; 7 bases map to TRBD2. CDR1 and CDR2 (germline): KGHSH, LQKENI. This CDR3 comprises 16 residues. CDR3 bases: TGTGCCAGCTCCCCACCCGGGGGGTTCAACTACAATGAGCAGTTCTTC. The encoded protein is CASSPPGGFNYNEQFF.

The chain's CDR3 is CASSSWGGDTDTQYF. The DNA of the CDR3 is TGTGCCAGCAGCTCCTGGGGGGGGGACACAGATACGCAGTATTTT. The chain couples TRBV7-3 to TRBJ2-3; TRBD2 matches 7 bases. Per the germline V gene, CDR1 is SGHTA and CDR2 is FQGTGA. The CDR3 runs 15 residues. After removal of 4 bases from V and 2 bases from J, the junction contained 6 bases not matched to a gene. Together with reference TRBV7-3 and TRBJ2-3, the CDR3 gives the full variable domain: GAGVSQTPSNKVTEKGKYVELRCDPISGHTALYWYRQSLGQGPEFLIYFQGTGAADDSGLPNDRFFAVRPEGSVSTLKIQRTERGDSAVYLCASSSWGGDTDTQYFGPGTRLTVL.

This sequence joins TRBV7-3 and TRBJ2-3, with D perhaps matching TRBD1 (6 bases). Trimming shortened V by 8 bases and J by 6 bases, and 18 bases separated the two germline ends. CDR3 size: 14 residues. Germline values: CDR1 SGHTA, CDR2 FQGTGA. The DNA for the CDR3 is TGTGCCAGCGGGCCGGGCAGGGGCGCGGATACGCAGTATTTT. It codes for CASGPGRGADTQYF.

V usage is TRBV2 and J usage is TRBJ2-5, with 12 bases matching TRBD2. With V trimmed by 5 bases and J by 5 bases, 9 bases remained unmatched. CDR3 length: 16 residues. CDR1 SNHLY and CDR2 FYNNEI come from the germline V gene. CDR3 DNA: TGTGCCAGCAGTTCCCGCCTAGCGGGGGGGCCCGAGACCCAGTACTTC. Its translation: CASSSRLAGGPETQYF. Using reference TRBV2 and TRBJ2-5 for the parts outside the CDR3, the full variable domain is EPEVTQTPSHQVTQMGQEVILRCVPISNHLYFYWYRQILGQKVEFLVSFYNNEISEKSEIFDDQFSVERPDGSNFTLKIRSTKLEDSAMYFCASSSRLAGGPETQYFGPGTRLLVL.

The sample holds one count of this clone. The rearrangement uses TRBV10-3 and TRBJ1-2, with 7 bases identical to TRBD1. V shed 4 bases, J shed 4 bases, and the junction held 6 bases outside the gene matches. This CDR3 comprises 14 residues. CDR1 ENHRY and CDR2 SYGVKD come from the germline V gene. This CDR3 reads CAISATGELYGYTF. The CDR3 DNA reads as TGTGCCATCAGTGCCACAGGGGAACTCTATGGCTACACCTTC.

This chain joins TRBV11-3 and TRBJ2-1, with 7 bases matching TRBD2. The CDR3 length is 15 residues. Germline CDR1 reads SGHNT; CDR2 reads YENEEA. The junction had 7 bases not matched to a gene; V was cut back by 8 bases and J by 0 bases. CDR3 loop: CASGEGGSSYNEQFF. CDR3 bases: TGTGCCAGCGGGGAGGGAGGTAGCTCCTACAATGAGCAGTTCTTC.

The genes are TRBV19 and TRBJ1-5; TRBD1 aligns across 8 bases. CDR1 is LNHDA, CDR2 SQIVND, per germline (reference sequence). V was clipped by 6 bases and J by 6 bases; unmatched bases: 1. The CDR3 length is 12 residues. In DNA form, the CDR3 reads TGTGCCAGTAGCCAGGGGGCTCAGCCCCAGCATTTT. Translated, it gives CASSQGAQPQHF.

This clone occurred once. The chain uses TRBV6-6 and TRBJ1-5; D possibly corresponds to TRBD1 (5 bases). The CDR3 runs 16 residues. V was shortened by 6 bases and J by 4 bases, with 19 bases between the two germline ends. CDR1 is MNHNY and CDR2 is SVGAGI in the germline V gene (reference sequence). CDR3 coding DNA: TGTGCCAGCAGCCCAGCCCAAGGGGAAGGGAATCAGCCCCAGCATTTT. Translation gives CASSPAQGEGNQPQHF.

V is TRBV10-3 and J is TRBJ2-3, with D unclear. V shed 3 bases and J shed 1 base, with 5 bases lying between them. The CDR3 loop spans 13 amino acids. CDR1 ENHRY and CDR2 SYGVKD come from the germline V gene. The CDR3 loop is CAISDPGTDTQYF. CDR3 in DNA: TGTGCCATCAGTGACCCGGGCACAGATACGCAGTATTTT.

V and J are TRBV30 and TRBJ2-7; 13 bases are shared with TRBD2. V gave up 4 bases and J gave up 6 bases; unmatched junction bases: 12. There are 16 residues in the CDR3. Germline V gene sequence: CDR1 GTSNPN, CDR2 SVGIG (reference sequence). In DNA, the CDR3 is TGTGCCTGGACCTCGGGACTAGCGGGGAGTGGCGGCGAGCAGTACTTC. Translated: CAWTSGLAGSGGEQYF.

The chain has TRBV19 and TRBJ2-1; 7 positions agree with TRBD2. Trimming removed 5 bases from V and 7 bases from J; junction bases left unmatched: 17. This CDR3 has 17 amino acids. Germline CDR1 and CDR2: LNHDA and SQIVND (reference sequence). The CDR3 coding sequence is TGTGCCAGTAGTTGGGAGGGAGGGCCGGGTGGGTTTAATGAGCAGTTCTTC. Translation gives CASSWEGGPGGFNEQFF.

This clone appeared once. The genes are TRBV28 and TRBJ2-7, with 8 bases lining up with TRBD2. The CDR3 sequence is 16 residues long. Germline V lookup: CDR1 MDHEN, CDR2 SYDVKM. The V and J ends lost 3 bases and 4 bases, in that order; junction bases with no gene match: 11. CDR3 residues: CASSFIGFRGGYEQYF. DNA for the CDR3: TGTGCCAGCAGTTTTATTGGCTTCCGGGGGGGTTACGAGCAGTACTTC.

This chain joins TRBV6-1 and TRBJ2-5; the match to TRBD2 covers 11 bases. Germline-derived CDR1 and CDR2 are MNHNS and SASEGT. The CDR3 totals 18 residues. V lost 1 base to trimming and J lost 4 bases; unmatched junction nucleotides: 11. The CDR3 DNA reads TGTGCCAGCAGTGAAGGACAGACTAGCGGGAATGGCGCAGAGACCCAGTACTTC. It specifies CASSEGQTSGNGAETQYF.

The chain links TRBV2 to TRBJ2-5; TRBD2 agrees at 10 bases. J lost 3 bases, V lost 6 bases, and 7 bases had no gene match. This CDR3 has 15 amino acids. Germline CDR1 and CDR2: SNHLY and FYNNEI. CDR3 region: CASSPGLAGEETQYF. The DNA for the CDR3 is TGTGCCAGCAGCCCTGGTCTAGCGGGGGAAGAGACCCAGTACTTC.

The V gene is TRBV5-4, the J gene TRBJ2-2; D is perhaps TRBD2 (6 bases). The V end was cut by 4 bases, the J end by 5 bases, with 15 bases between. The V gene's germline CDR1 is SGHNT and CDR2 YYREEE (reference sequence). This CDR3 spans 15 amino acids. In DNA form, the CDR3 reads TGTGCCAGCAGCCAAGCCCGGGGGAGAACCGGGGAGCTGTTTTTT. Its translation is CASSQARGRTGELFF.

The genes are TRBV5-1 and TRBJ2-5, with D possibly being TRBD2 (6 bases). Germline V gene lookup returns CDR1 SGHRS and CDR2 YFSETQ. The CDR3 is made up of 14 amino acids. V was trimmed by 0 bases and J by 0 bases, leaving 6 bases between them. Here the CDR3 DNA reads TGCGCCAGCAGCTTGGGGGGGGACCAAGAGACCCAGTACTTC. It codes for CASSLGGDQETQYF.

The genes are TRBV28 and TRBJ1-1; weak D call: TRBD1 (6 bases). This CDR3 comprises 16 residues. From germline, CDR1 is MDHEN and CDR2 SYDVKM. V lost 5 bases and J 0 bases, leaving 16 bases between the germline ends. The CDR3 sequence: CASSTSGATLNTEAFF. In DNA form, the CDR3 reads TGTGCCAGCAGTACTTCAGGGGCGACCTTGAACACTGAAGCTTTCTTT.

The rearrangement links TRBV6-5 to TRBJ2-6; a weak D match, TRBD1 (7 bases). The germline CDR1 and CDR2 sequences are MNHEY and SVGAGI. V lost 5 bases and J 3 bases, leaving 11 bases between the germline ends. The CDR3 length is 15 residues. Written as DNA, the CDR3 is TGTGCCAGCAGTACCAGGGGGGTTGGGGCCAACGTCCTGACTTTC. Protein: CASSTRGVGANVLTF.

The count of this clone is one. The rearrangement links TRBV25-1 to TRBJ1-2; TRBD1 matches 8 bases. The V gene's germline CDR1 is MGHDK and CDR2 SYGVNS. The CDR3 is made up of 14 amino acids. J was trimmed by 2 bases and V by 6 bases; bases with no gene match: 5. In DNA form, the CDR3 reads TGTGCCAGCAGGTGGGACAGGAGAAACTATGGCTACACCTTC. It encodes CASRWDRRNYGYTF.

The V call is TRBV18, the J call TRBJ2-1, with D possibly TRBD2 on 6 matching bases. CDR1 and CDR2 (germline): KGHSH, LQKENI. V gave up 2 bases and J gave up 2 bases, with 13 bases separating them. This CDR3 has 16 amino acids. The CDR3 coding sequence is TGTGCCAGCTCACCAGGAACGGGACTCGCCTACAATGAGCAGTTCTTC. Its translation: CASSPGTGLAYNEQFF.

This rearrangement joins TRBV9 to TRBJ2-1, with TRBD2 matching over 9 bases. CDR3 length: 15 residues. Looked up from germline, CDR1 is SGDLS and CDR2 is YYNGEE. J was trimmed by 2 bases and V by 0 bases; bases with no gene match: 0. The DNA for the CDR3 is TGTGCCAGCAGCGTAGCTAGCGGGGCCTACAATGAGCAGTTCTTC. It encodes CASSVASGAYNEQFF.

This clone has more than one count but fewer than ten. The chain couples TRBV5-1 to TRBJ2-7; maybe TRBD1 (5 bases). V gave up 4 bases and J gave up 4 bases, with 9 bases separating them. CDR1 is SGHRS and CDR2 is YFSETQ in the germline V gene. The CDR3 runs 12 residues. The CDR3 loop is CASSIQGYEQYF. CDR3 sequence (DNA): TGCGCCAGCAGCATTCAGGGTTACGAGCAGTACTTC.

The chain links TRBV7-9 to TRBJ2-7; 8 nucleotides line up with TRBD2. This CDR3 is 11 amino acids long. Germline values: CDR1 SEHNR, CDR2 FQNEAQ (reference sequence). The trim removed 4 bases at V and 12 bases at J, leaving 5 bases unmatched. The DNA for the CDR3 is TGTGCCAGCAGCTCGGGGGGGACATTGTACTTC. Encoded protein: CASSSGGTLYF.

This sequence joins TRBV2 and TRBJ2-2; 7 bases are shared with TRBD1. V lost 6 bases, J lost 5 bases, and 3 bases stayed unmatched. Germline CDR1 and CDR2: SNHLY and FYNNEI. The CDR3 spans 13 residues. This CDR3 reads CASSSQGTGELFF. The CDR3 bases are TGTGCCAGCAGCTCACAGGGGACCGGGGAGCTGTTTTTT.

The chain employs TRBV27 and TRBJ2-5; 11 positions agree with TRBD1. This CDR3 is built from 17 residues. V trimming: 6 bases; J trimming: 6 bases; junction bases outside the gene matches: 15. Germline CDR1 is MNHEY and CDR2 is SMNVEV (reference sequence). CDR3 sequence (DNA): TGTGCCAGCAGCTCCACCTTCCCGGGACAGGGGGATAAGACCCAGTACTTC. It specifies CASSSTFPGQGDKTQYF.

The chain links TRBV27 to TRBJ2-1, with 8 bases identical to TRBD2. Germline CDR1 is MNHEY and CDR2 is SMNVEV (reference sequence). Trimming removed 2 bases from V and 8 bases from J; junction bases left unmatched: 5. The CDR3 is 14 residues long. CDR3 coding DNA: TGTGCCAGCAGTTTAGATCGGGGGGGCCATGAGCAGTTCTTC. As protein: CASSLDRGGHEQFF.